The following is a TCR beta chain sequence with its context. V was trimmed by 5 bases and J by 3 bases, leaving 17 bases between them. Germline lookup yields CDR1 MDHEN and CDR2 SYDVKM. The CDR3 length is 15 residues. The sample belongs to a study of blood T cell repertoires in COVID-19. Study summary: Samples representing acute and convalescent COVID-19 were sourced from the United States, Italy and Spain. T cells, B-cell-depleted T cells, or PBMCs provided the cDNA or gDNA that served as material.

TCRdb's table, derived via immunoSEQ multiplex PCR, lists solely in-frame clones and lacks some. The sample lists about 140,000 clones; around 78% were seen once. The clonotype comes from a woman older than 75 with active or convalescent COVID-19. The sample comprised peripheral blood. The chain joins TRBV28 to TRBJ2-7; the D gene is possibly TRBD1 (7 bases). The CDR3 loop reads CASSPPRGVNYEQYF. CDR3 in DNA: TGTGCCAGCAGTCCGCCCAGGGGGGTAAACTACGAGCAGTACTTC.